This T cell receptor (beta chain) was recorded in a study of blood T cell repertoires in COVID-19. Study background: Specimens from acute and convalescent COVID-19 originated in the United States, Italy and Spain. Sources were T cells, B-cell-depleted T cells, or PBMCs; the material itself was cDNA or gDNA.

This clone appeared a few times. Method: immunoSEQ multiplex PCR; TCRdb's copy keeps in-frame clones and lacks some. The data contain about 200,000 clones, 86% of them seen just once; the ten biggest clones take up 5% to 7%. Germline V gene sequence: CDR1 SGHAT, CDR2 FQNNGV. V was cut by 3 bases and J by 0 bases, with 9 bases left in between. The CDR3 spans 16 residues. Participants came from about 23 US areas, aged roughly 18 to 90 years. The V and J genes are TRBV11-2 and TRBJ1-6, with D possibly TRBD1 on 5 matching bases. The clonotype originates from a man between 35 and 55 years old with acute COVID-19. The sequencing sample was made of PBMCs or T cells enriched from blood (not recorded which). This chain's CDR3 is CASSLGGSSYNSPLHF. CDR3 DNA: TGTGCCAGCAGCTTGGGGGGTAGCTCCTATAATTCACCCCTCCACTTT.